This TCR beta chain is drawn from a study of CD8 T cells in Susac syndrome (dated by TCRdb to about 2019). Background on the whole study: Whether CD8+ T cell activation and differentiation in Susac syndrome was antigen driven was tested using repertoire sequencing. The study compared CD8+ T cell repertoire clonality among 12 healthy donors, approximately 14 Susac syndrome patients and around 16 multiple sclerosis patients.

RNA was extracted using the RNeasy kit, and about 0.45 to 1 microgram was reverse transcribed with random hexamers. The immunoSEQ multiplex PCR assay, which covers 54 Vbeta and 13 Jbeta segments, was used to amplify TCR beta CDR3 regions. PCR amplification bias was corrected using a synthetic template baseline for primer optimization and computational correction. As for how the authors treated the data: Reads were annotated to V, D and J genes per IMGT and analyzed with immunoSEQ Analyzer, keeping only productive sequences. Clonality was calculated as one minus the Shannon entropy normalized by log2 of the number of productive unique sequences. For each patient and control, public and private clones were evaluated within the 100 most prevalent clones. Susac-specific clones were defined as absent from healthy and MS cohorts, about 1,100 published viral clones and other ImmuneACCESS disease sequences. TCRdb cleaned the public reads at Q25 with fastp, built clones with MiXCR and kept in-frame beta chains. One record per CDR3 amino acid sequence lists the most common genes and DNA. None of the V and J calls come from the authors' own analysis; TCRdb made them. The sample table shows hundreds of thousands of distinct CDR3 sequences, and approximately 89% are seen once. The ten top clones hold 0.12% of the sample.

The research as a whole found: The number of individuals in the TCR sequencing and HLA analysis was acknowledged as relatively small.

With respect to this clonotype: Its antigen is currently not known. No qualities accompany the bases; no much larger clone lies one base away.

There are 17 amino acids in the CDR3, from cysteine to phenylalanine inclusive. Only CDR3 DNA is held: 51 bases, read in frame from base 1. Based on the germline V gene, the CDR1 and CDR2 sequences are SGHVS and FQNEAQ. Trimmed from V: 3 bases; trimmed from J: 1 base; junction bases lacking a gene match: 10. High-throughput TCR beta sequencing profiled peripheral blood CD8+ and CD4+ T cells from healthy donors, Susac syndrome patients and multiple sclerosis patients. The multiple sclerosis controls were treatment-naive patients who had stable or active relapsing-remitting disease and met the revised McDonald criteria. Bulk CD8+ and CD4+ T cells were purified magnetically by negative isolation, whereas CD8+ TEMRA cells were enriched by FACS. Blood was collected in EDTA tubes and processed within 24 hours, with PBMCs isolated through density gradient centrifugation. PBMCs intended for TCR sequencing were frozen in liquid nitrogen and were later thawed in a 37 degrees C water bath. The sorted or isolated CD4+, CD8+ and CD8+ TEMRA cells reached a purity of at least 90%.

The rearranged segments are TRBV7-8 and TRBJ2-3; the central 7 bases match TRBD2. Input material: CD8+ T cells from PBMCs. The receptor was derived from a human donor with multiple sclerosis. The DNA is TGTGCCAGCAGCTTGGGGGGTGGGGCGGGAGGCACAGATACGCAGTATTTT. Its product reads: CASSLGGGAGGTDTQYF.